The source of this TCR beta chain is a study of CD8 T cells in Susac syndrome. Study-wide background: The Susac syndrome patients were therapy-naive, on corticosteroids, or on intravenous immunoglobulin alone at blood draw.

Findings and caveats of the study: Four to six Susac-specific public clones appeared in CD8+ TEMRA repertoires, and over 15 in total CD8+ repertoires.

Comment on this clonotype: Its antigen is not identified.

It was with random hexamers that roughly 0.5 to 1 ug RNA was reverse transcribed. The CDR3 of TCR beta was amplified by immunoSEQ multiplex PCR across 54 Vbeta and 13 Jbeta. Each CDR3 protein is one row after TCRdb ran MiXCR on the immunoSEQ multiplex PCR reads. The sample lists 95,000 to 150,000 distinct CDR3 sequences; just under 95% were seen once. The CDR3 is 14 residues long. Trimming removed 0 bases from V and 7 bases from J, with 10 bases in between. Germline CDR1 SGDLS, CDR2 YYNGEE. This sequence joins TRBV9 and TRBJ2-2; TRBD2 is a possible D gene (5 bases). The sequenced material came from CD8+ T cells from PBMCs. The source of this sequence is a human donor with Susac syndrome. The CDR3 spells CASSVVSGGGELFF. In DNA, the CDR3 is TGTGCCAGCAGCGTAGTAAGCGGTGGCGGGGAGCTGTTTTTT.